The 13 T cell receptor beta chains given below trace back to one sample, sequenced in a study of blood T cells in healthy people across ages. With a J-beta primer mix and a sample-barcoded 5' primer, a second PCR ran roughly 7 to 11 cycles. TCRdb used MiXCR to reprocess the 5' RACE reads, holding one entry per CDR3 protein. The sample records more than 600,000 distinct CDR3 sequences, around 25% being singletons. In addition, the sample was reused for a study of T cells of mothers and their children.

Material: blood. These receptors were collected from a boy aged 5-17 years in good health.

This chain's CDR3 is CSASRGQGHEQYF. Written as DNA, the CDR3 is TGCAGTGCTAGCCGGGGACAGGGCCACGAGCAGTACTTC. The gene calls are TRBV20-1 and TRBJ2-5; 9 positions match TRBD1. The DNA matches TRBJ2-7 better at its end, which makes the J call doubtful. The CDR3 runs to 13 residues. Germline CDR1 reads DFQATT; CDR2 reads SNEGSKA (reference sequence).

This clonotype came up a few times. The chain recombines TRBV5-6 with TRBJ2-1, with D unresolved. The assigned J gene may be wrong: the sequence end matches TRBJ2-5 better. The CDR3 has 15 amino acids. Germline lookup yields CDR1 SGHDT and CDR2 YYEEEE. The CDR3 is CASSGPRDPQETQYF. The CDR3 DNA follows: TGTGCCAGCAGCGGCCCCCGTGACCCCCAAGAGACCCAGTACTTC.

The table lists this clonotype with a few counts. The rearrangement uses TRBV21-1 and TRBJ2-5; TRBD2 was called by the table and not checked on the DNA. The J call may not be correct, given that the DNA end is closer to TRBJ2-1. TRBV21-1 is deemed a pseudogene. CDR3 length equals 13 residues. CDR3 bases: TGTGCCAGCAGCAAAGTGGGGCCCAATGAGCAGTTCTTC. This encodes CASSKVGPNEQFF.

This rearrangement joins TRBV7-9 to TRBJ1-2; 7 nucleotides line up with TRBD1. The germline CDR1 and CDR2 sequences are SEHNR and FQNEAQ (reference sequence). The CDR3 has 16 amino acids. The V gene end was trimmed by 4 bases and the J gene end by 5 bases; junction bases not matched to a gene: 13. In nucleotides, the CDR3 is TGTGCCAGCAGCTCCAATACAGGGGCCATACCTTATGGCTACACCTTC. Residues: CASSSNTGAIPYGYTF.

The V and J genes are TRBV18 and TRBJ2-5; no definite D call. V was trimmed by 7 bases and J by 1 base, leaving 10 bases between them. Germline CDR1 is KGHSH and CDR2 is LQKENI. The CDR3 consists of 13 residues. In DNA, the CDR3 is TGTGCCAGCTGTACTTACAGCCAAGAGACCCAGTACTTC. Translation gives CASCTYSQETQYF.

This clonotype was counted only a few times. This rearrangement joins TRBV5-5 to TRBJ1-4, with D uncertain. Germline loops: CDR1 SGHKS, CDR2 YYEKEE (reference sequence). This CDR3 has 15 residues. V was pared by 4 bases and J by 7 bases, with 17 bases between. The DNA for the CDR3 is TGTGCCAGCAGCCGGAACCCGGGGAATGGTGAAAAACTGTTTTTT. Translation: CASSRNPGNGEKLFF.

The rearrangement joins TRBV21-1 to TRBJ2-7. TRBV21-1 is a pseudogene segment. The CDR3 is made up of 12 amino acids. As DNA, the CDR3 is TGTGCCTCATGGGGTTGCGCCTACGAGCAGTACTTC. It is translated as CASWGCAYEQYF.

The rearrangement uses TRBV6-2 or TRBV6-3 and TRBJ2-2; D perhaps matches TRBD1 (6 bases). Trimming took 7 bases from V and 7 from J, leaving 16 bases between them. The CDR3 consists of 14 residues. Germline V gene lookup returns CDR1 MNHEY and CDR2 SVGEGT. CDR3 residues: CASKGPGVGGELFF. CDR3 nucleotides: TGTGCCAGCAAAGGTCCAGGGGTTGGCGGGGAGCTGTTTTTT.

The chain recombines TRBV2 with TRBJ2-5; TRBD1 matches 11 bases. The end of the DNA is better explained by TRBJ2-7, so the J call may be wrong. The CDR3 loop spans 12 amino acids. Germline CDR1 and CDR2: SNHLY and FYNNEI. CDR3 DNA sequence: TGTGCCAGTGGACAGGGGGCAAACGAGCAGTACTTC. Translating it yields CASGQGANEQYF.

In its sample, this clonotype was seen a few times. This chain joins TRBV4-3 and TRBJ2-1, with TRBD2 as a possible D gene (6 bases). The J call may be in error: the DNA end matches TRBJ2-7 better. This CDR3 has 16 amino acids. CDR1 is LGHNA, CDR2 YSLEER, per germline. The CDR3 DNA is TGCGCCAGCAGCCAAGGTCTTGGGACTCTGACCTACGAGCAGTACTTC. Encoded protein: CASSQGLGTLTYEQYF.

This clonotype occurred a few times. The rearrangement uses TRBV5-1 and TRBJ2-2; 10 bases agree with TRBD2. The CDR3 sequence is 20 residues long. Germline V gene lookup returns CDR1 SGHRS and CDR2 YFSETQ. V was pared by 1 base and J by 0 bases, with 12 bases of the junction left unmatched. CDR3 nucleotide sequence: TGCGCCAGCAGCTTGACCCTCACTAGCGGGGAAACCTCGAACACCGGGGAGCTGTTTTTT. Translated: CASSLTLTSGETSNTGELFF.

This clonotype was counted a single time. The chain joins TRBV5-1 to TRBJ1-2; 8 bases map to TRBD1. V lost 4 bases to trimming and J lost 1 base; unmatched junction nucleotides: 6. Germline loops: CDR1 SGHRS, CDR2 YFSETQ. The CDR3 consists of 15 residues. The CDR3 loop reads CASSPRDRSNYGYTF. The CDR3 DNA reads as TGCGCCAGCAGCCCGCGGGACAGGAGTAACTATGGCTACACCTTC.

This clonotype showed up just a few times. The V and J genes are TRBV7-2 and TRBJ2-5; tentative D call: TRBD2 (5 bases). The end of the DNA is better explained by TRBJ2-1, so the J call may be wrong. The germline V gene encodes CDR1 SGHTA and CDR2 FQGNSA. CDR3 length: 11 residues. The CDR3 DNA reads as TGTGCCAGCAGCCTGACTACAAAGCAGTTCTTC. Its protein is CASSLTTKQFF.